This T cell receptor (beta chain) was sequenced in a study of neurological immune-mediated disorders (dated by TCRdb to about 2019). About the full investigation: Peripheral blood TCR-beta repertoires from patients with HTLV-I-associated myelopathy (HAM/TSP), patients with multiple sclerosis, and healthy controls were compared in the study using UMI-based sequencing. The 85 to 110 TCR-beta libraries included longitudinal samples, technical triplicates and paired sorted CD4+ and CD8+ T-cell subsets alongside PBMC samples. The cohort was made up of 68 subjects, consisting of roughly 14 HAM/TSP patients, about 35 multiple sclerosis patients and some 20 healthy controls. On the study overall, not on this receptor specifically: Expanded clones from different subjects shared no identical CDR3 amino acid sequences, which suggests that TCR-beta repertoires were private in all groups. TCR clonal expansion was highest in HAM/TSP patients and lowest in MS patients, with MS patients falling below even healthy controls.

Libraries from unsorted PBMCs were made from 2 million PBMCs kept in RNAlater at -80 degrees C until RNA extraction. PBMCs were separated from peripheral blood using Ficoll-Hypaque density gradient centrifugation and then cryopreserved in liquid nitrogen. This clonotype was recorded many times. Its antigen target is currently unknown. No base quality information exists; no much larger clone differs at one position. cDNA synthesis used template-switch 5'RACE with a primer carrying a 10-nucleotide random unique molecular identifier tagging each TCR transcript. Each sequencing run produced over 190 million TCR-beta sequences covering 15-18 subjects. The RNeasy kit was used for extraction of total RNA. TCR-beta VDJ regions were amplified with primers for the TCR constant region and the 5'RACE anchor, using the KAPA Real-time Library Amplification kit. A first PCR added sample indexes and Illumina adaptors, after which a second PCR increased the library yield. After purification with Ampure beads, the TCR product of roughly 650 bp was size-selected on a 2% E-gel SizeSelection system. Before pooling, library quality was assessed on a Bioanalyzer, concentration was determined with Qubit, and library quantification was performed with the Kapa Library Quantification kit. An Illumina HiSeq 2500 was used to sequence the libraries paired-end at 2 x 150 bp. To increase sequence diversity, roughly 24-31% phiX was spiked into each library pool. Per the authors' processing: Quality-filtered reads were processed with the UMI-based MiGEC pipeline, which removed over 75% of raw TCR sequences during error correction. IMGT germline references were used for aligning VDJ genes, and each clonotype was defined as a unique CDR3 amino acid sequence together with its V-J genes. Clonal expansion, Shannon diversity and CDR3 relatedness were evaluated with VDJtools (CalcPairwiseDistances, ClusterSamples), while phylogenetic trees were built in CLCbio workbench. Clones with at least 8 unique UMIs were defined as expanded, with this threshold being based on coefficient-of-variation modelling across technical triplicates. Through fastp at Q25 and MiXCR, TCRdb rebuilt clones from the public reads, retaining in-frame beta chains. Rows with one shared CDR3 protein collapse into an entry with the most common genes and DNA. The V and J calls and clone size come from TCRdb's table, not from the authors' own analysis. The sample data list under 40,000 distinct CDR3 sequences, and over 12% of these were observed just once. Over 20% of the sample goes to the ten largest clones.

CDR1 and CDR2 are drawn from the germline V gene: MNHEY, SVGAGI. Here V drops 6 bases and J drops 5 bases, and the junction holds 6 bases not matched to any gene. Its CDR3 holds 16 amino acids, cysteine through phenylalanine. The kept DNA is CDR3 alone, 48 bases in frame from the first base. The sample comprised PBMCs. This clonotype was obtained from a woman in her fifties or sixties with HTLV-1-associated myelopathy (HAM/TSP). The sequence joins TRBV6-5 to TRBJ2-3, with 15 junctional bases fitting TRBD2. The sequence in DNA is TGTGCCAGCAGCCGAGGACTAGCGGGGGGGCGAGATACGCAGTATTTT. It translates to CASSRGLAGGRDTQYF.